The 10 T cell receptor beta chains listed next were all sequenced from one sample in a study of blood T cell repertoires in COVID-19. TCRdb keeps only in-frame clones here, not all; method: immunoSEQ multiplex PCR. The table shows around 73,000 clones, with 70% to 85% occurring only once. The sample consisted of peripheral blood. The receptors here all came from a woman aged 55-75 years with acute or convalescent COVID-19.

The chain links TRBV18 to TRBJ2-1, with D unresolved. Germline-derived CDR1 and CDR2 are KGHSH and LQKENI. V lost 3 bases, J lost 0 bases, and 6 bases lay in between. This CDR3 has 14 amino acids. The CDR3 protein is CASSPLGSYNEQFF. In nucleotides, the CDR3 is TGTGCCAGCTCACCCCTAGGCTCCTACAATGAGCAGTTCTTC.

The table lists this clone with many counts. This rearrangement joins TRBV28 to TRBJ1-2; a possible D gene is TRBD1 (6 bases). V gave up 3 bases and J gave up 4 bases, with 9 bases separating them. The CDR3 sequence is 13 residues long. The germline CDR1 and CDR2 sequences are MDHEN and SYDVKM. This CDR3 reads CASSFTGTYGYTF. CDR3 nucleotide sequence: TGTGCCAGCAGTTTTACAGGGACCTATGGCTACACCTTC.

This CDR3 is CASSLRGSGNTIYF. The CDR3 DNA sequence: TGTGCCAGCAGCTTGAGGGGTTCTGGAAACACCATATATTTT. The J gene is TRBJ1-3, the V gene TRBV5-6, with TRBD1 as a possible D gene (5 bases). The CDR3 consists of 14 residues. V was clipped by 1 base and J by 1 base, with 6 bases between them. Per germline, CDR1 SGHDT and CDR2 YYEEEE.

In its sample, this clone was seen a few times. The chain is built from TRBV5-1 and TRBJ1-1; the match to TRBD1 covers 7 bases. The germline V gene has CDR1 SGHRS and CDR2 YFSETQ. The ends lost 4 bases at V and 6 bases at J; junction bases unmatched: 9. The CDR3 runs to 14 residues. As DNA, the CDR3 is TGCGCCAGCAGCCCACAGACAGGGCGCGCTGAAGCTTTCTTT. This sequence encodes CASSPQTGRAEAFF.

This clone was observed a handful of times. Other DNA variants within this sample encode the same CDR3. The genes are TRBV10-3 and TRBJ1-3, with a weak D call TRBD1 (6 bases). Deletions cut 10 bases from V and 0 bases from J, with 13 bases between. Germline CDR1 ENHRY, CDR2 SYGVKD. The CDR3 contains 14 residues. The CDR3 DNA sequence: TGTGCCACCAAGACAGGTACCTCTGGAAACACCATATATTTT. Translation gives CATKTGTSGNTIYF.

The chain links TRBV7-2 to TRBJ2-3; D is unresolved. V lost 2 bases, J lost 2 bases, and 2 bases lay in between. Germline lookup yields CDR1 SGHTA and CDR2 FQGNSA. The CDR3 spans 12 residues. The CDR3 spells CASSLYTDTQYF. CDR3 nucleotide sequence: TGTGCCAGCAGCTTATACACAGATACGCAGTATTTT.

J is TRBJ1-4 and V is TRBV5-1, with D possibly matching TRBD1 (5 bases). The V gene lost 3 bases and the J gene lost 7 bases, with 22 bases spanning the gap. Germline V gene sequence: CDR1 SGHRS, CDR2 YFSETQ. This CDR3 comprises 17 residues. CDR3: CASSWGRTRGGTEKLFF. The CDR3 DNA reads as TGCGCCAGCAGCTGGGGACGGACGAGGGGAGGGACTGAAAAACTGTTTTTT.

This chain links TRBV9 with TRBJ2-5, with D perhaps matching TRBD2 (6 bases). This CDR3 comprises 16 residues. Trimming took 2 bases from V and 5 from J, leaving 19 bases between them. Per the germline V gene, CDR1 is SGDLS and CDR2 is YYNGEE. The CDR3 is CASSVGGASVMETQYF. The CDR3 DNA reads as TGTGCCAGCAGCGTGGGTGGAGCTAGCGTGATGGAGACCCAGTACTTC.

Worth noting for this clone: This CDR3 is also generated by other DNA sequences in the sample. The chain uses TRBV18 and TRBJ1-5, with D uncertain. V was cut by 6 bases and J by 0 bases, with 6 bases left in between. The CDR3 runs 13 residues. Per germline, CDR1 KGHSH and CDR2 LQKENI. The CDR3 reads CASSSGSNQPQHF. The CDR3 region has the DNA TGTGCCAGCTCCTCGGGTAGCAATCAGCCCCAGCATTTT.

The CDR3 protein is CASSKGQYSNQPQHF. Here the CDR3 DNA reads TGTGCCAGCAGCAAAGGACAGTATAGCAATCAGCCCCAGCATTTT. This chain links TRBV5-6 with TRBJ1-5; D might be TRBD1 (6 bases). Trimming cost V 4 bases and J 0 bases, with 11 bases left between them. CDR1 SGHDT and CDR2 YYEEEE come from the germline V gene. This CDR3 has 15 residues.